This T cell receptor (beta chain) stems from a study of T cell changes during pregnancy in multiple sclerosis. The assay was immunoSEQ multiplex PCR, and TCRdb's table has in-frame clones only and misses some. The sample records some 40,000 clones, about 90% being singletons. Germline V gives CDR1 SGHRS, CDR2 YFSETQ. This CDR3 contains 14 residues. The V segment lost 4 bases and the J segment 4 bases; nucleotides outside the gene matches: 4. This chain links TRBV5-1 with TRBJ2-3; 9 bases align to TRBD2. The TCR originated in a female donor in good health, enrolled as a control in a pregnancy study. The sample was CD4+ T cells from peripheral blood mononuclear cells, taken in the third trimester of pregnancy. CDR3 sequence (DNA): TGCGCCAGCAGCGTGCGGGGGGGCTCAGATACGCAGTATTTT. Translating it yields CASSVRGGSDTQYF.